The subject of this entry is one T cell receptor (beta chain). Its target is not known. Libraries were prepared by immunoSEQ multiplex PCR; TCRdb keeps only in-frame clonotypes and omits some of them. Among approximately 30,000 clones listed, 73% were seen once. Pools of viral peptides were used by the ViraFEST assay to expand antigen-specific CD4+ T cells ahead of sequencing. Subsequent to a culture period of about nine days, CD4+ T cells were isolated. Nucleocapsid antibody tests were negative, and the vaccine recipients had no prior SARS-CoV-2 infection. Half-medium replacement with IL-2 medium occurred on days 3 and 7. The CDR3 length is 16 residues. V gave up 5 bases and J gave up 0 bases, with 14 bases separating them. CDR1 MNHEY and CDR2 SMNVEV come from the germline V gene (reference sequence). These data are taken from a study of vaccination effects on CD4 cells after COVID-19.

The chain employs TRBV27 and TRBJ2-1; D may be TRBD1 (5 bases). Here the sequenced sample was CD4+ T cells from PBMCs cultured with HCoV-OC43 spike peptides, taken before COVID-19 vaccination. The sample's subset: HCoV-OC43 spike overlapping peptide pool stimulation. The clonotype comes from a human donor who received a COVID-19 vaccine. The CDR3 DNA is TGTGCCAGCAGTACACTACAGGCTAGCTCCTACAATGAGCAGTTCTTC. Residues: CASSTLQASSYNEQFF.